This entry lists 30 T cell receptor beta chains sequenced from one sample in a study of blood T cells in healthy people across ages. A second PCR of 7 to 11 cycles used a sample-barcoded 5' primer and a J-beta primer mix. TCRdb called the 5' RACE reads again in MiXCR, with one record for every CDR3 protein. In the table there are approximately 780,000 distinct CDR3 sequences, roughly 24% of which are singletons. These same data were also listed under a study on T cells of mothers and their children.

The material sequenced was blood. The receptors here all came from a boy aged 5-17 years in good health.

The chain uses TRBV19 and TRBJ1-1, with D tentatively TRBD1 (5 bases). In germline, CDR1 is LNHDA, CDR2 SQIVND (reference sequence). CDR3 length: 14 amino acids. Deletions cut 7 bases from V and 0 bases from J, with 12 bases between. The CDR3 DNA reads TGTGCCAGTACCATGGGACGGATGAACACTGAAGCTTTCTTT. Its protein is CASTMGRMNTEAFF. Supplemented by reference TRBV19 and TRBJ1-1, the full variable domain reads DGGITQSPKYLFRKEGQNVTLSCEQNLNHDAMYWYRQDPGQGLRLIYYSQIVNDFQKGDIAEGYSVSREKKESFPLTVTSAQKNPTAFYLCASTMGRMNTEAFFGQGTRLTVV.

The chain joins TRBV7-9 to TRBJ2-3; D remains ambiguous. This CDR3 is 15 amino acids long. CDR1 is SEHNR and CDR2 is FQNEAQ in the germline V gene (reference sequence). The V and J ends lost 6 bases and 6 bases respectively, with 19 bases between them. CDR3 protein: CASSYVSPTPDTQYF. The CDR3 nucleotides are TGTGCCAGCAGTTACGTCAGCCCTACCCCGGATACGCAGTATTTT.

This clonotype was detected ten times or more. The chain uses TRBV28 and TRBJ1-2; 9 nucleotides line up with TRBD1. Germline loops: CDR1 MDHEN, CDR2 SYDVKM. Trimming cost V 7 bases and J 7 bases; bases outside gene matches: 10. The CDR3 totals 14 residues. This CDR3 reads CASTPGQGVGGYTF. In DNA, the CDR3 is TGTGCCAGCACCCCGGGACAGGGCGTAGGTGGCTACACCTTC.

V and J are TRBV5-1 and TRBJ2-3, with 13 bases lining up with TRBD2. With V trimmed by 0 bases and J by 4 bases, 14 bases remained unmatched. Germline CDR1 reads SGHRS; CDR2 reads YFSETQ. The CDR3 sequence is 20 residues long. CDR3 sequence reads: CASSLDLLLAGGHEADTQYF. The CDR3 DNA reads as TGCGCCAGCAGCTTGGACCTATTACTAGCGGGGGGGCATGAAGCAGATACGCAGTATTTT.

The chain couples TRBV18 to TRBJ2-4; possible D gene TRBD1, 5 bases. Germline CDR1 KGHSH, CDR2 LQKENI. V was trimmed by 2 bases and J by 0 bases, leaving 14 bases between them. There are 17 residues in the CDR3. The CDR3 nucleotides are TGTGCCAGCTCACCAAATCACCTCAGGGTAGCCAAAAACATTCAGTACTTC. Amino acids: CASSPNHLRVAKNIQYF.

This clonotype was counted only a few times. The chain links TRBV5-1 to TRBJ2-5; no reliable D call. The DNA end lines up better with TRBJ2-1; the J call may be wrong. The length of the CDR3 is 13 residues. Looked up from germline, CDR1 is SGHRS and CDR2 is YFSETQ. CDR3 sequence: CASSPRGDNEQFF. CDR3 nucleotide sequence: TGCGCCAGCAGCCCCCGTGGGGACAATGAGCAGTTCTTC.

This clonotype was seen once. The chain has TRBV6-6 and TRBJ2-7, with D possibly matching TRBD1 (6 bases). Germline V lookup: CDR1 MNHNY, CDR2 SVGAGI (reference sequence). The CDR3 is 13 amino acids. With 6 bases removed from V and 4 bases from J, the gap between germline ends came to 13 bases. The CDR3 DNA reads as TGTGCCAGCAGGTCCGATACAGGGTACGAGCAGTACTTC. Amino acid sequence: CASRSDTGYEQYF.

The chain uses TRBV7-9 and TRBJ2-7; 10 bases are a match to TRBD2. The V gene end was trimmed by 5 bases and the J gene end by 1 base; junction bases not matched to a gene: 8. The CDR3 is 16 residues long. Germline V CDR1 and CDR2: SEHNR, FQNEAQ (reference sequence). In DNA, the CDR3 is TGTGCCAGCAGCCGACCCGCTAGCGGGGGATCCTACGAGCAGTACTTC. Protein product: CASSRPASGGSYEQYF.

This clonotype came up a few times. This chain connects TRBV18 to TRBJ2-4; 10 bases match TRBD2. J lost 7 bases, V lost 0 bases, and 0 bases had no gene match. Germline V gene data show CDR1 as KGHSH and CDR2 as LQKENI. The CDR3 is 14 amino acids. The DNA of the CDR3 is TGTGCCAGCTCACCACCAGCGGGGGGGAACATTCAGTACTTC. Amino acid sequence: CASSPPAGGNIQYF.

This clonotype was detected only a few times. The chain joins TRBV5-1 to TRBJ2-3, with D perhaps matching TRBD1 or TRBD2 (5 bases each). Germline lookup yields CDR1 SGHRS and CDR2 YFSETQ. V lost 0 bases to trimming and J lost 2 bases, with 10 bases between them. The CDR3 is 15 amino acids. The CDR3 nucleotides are TGCGCCAGCAGCTTGGAAGGGGACGTCACAGATACGCAGTATTTT. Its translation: CASSLEGDVTDTQYF.

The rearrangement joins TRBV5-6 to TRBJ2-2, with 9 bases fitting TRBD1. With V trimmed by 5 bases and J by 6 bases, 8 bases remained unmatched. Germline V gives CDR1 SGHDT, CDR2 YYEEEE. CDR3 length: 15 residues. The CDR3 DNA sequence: TGTGCCAGCAGTAGTGGGACAGGGACCGCCGGGGAGCTGTTTTTT. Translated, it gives CASSSGTGTAGELFF.

CDR3 loop: CASSFYSSGQETQYF. The CDR3 DNA reads TGTGCCAGCAGTTTTTATTCTAGCGGTCAAGAGACCCAGTACTTC. The gene calls are TRBV6-5 and TRBJ2-5, with 7 bases identical to TRBD2. The germline CDR1 and CDR2 sequences are MNHEY and SVGAGI. The CDR3 is 15 residues long. V trimming: 4 bases; J trimming: 2 bases; junction bases outside the gene matches: 7.

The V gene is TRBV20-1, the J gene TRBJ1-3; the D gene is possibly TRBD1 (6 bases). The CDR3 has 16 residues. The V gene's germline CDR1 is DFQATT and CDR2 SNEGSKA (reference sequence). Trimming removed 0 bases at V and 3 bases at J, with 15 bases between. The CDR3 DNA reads TGCAGTGCTAGAGATCACCGGGGGCTTGGTGGAAACACCATATATTTT. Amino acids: CSARDHRGLGGNTIYF.

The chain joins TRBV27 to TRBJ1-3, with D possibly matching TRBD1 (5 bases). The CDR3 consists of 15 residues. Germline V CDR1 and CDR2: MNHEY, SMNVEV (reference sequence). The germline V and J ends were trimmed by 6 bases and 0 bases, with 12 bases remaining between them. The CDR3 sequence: CASRGVGSSGNTIYF. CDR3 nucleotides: TGTGCCAGCAGGGGGGTAGGGTCCTCTGGAAACACCATATATTTT.

The DNA for the CDR3 is TGTGCCAGCAGTTACTCTGCGGGGGCCGGTGAAGCTTTCTTT. This gives the protein CASSYSAGAGEAFF. The chain has TRBV6-6 and TRBJ1-1; maybe TRBD1 (6 bases). Trimming removed 0 bases at V and 7 bases at J, with 12 bases between. CDR1 is MNHNY, CDR2 SVGAGI, per germline (reference sequence). The CDR3 length is 14 residues.

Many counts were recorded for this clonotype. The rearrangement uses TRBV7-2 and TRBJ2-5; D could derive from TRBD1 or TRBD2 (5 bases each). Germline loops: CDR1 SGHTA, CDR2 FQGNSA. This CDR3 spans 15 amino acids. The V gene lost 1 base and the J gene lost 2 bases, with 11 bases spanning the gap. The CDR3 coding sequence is TGTGCCAGCAGCTTAGGGGGGACCACTCAAGAGACCCAGTACTTC. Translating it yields CASSLGGTTQETQYF.

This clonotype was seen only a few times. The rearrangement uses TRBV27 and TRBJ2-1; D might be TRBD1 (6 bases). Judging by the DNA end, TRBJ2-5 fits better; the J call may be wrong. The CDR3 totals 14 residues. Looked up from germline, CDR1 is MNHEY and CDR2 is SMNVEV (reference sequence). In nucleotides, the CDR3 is TGTGCCAGCAGGAGTCCAGGGGTGGGAGAGACCCAGTACTTC. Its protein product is CASRSPGVGETQYF.

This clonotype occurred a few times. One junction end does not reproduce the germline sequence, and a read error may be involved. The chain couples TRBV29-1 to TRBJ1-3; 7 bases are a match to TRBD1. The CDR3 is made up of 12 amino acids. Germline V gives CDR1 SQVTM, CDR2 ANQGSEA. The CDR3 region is CSAGTAGNAIYF. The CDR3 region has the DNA TGCAGCGCCGGGACAGCTGGAAACGCCATATATTTT.

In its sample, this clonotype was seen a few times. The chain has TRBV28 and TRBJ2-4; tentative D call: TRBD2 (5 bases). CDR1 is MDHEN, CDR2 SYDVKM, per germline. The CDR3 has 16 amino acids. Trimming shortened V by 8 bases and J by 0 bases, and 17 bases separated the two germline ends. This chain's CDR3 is CASEDEGEVAKNIQYF. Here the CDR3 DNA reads TGTGCCAGCGAGGATGAGGGTGAGGTAGCCAAAAACATTCAGTACTTC.

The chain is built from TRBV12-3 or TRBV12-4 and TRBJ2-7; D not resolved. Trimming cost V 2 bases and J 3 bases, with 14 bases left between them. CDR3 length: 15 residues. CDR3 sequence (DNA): TGTGCCAGCAGTTTAACCCCTACTTCCTACTACGAGCAGTACTTC. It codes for CASSLTPTSYYEQYF.

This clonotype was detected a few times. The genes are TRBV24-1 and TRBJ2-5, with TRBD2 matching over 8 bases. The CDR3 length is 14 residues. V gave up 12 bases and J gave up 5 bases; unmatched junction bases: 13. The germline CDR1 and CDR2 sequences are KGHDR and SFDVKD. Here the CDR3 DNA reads TGTGCCCCCTCCCCTGAGCCGGGAGGGGAGACCCAGTACTTC. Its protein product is CAPSPEPGGETQYF.

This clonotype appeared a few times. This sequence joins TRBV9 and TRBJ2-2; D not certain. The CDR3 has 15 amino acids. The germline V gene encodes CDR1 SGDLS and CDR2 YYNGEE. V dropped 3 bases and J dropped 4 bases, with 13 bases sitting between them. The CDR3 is CASSAIPVSTGELFF. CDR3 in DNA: TGTGCCAGCAGCGCAATCCCGGTTAGCACCGGGGAGCTGTTTTTT.

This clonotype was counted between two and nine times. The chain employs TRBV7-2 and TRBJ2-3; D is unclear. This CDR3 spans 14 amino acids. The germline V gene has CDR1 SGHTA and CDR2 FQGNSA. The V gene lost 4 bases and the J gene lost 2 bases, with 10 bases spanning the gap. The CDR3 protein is CASSYIPNTDTQYF. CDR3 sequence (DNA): TGTGCCAGCAGCTATATCCCGAACACAGATACGCAGTATTTT. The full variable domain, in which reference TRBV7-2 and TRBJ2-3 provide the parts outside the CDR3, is GAGVSQSPSNKVTEKGKDVELRCDPISGHTALYWYRQSLGQGLEFLIYFQGNSAPDKSGLPSDRFSAERTGGSVSTLTIQRTQQEDSAVYLCASSYIPNTDTQYFGPGTRLTVL.

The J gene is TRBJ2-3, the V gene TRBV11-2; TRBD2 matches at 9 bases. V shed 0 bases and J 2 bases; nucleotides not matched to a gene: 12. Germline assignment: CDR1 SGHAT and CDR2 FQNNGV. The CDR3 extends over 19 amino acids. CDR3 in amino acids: CASSLDMGGGASDTDTQYF. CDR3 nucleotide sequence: TGTGCCAGCAGCTTAGATATGGGCGGGGGGGCCTCCGACACAGATACGCAGTATTTT.

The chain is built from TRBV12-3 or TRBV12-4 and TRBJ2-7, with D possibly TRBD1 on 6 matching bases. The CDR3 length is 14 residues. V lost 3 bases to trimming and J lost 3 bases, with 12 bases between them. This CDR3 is CASSFGQGLYEQYF. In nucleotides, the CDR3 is TGTGCCAGCAGTTTCGGCCAGGGGCTCTACGAGCAGTACTTC.

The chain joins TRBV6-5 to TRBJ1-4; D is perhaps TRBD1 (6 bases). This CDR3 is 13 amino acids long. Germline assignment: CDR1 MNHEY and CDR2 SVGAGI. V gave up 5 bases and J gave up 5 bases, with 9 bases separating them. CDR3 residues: CASSPRGNEKLFF. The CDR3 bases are TGTGCCAGCAGTCCCAGGGGAAATGAAAAACTGTTTTTT.

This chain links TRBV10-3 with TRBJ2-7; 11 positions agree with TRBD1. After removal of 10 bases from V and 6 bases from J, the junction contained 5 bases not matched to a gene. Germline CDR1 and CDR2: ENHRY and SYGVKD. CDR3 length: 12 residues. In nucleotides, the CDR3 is TGTGCCACCTCCGGGACAGGGGGCGAGCAGTACTTC. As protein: CATSGTGGEQYF.

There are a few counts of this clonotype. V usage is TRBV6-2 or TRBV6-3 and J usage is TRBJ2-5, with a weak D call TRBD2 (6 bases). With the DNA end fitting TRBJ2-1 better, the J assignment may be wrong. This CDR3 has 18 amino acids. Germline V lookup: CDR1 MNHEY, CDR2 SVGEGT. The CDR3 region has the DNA TGTGCCAGCAGTTGGGGGGAGTTCTTTTTTCGGGGCTACAATGAGCAGTTCTTC. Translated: CASSWGEFFFRGYNEQFF.

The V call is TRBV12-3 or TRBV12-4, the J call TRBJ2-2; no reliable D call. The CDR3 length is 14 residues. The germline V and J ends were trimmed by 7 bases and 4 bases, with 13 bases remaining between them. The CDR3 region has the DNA TGTGCCAGCACCGGAAGGTCCCCCACCGGGGAGCTGTTTTTT. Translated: CASTGRSPTGELFF.

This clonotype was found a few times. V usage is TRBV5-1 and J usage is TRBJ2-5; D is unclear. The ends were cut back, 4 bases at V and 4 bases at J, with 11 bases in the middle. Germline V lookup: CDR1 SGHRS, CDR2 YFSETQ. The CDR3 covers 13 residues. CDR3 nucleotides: TGCGCCAGCAGCCCGATCCCCGCAGAGACCCAGTACTTC. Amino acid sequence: CASSPIPAETQYF.